The clone carrying this T cell receptor beta chain was recorded at least ten times. This specimen belongs to a study of human T cells and chemical hapten exposure. The wider study: 2% DPC applied to an approximately 2 cm by approximately 2 cm arm area sensitized donors.

This sample's time point: pre-sensitization, week 0. Treatment: therapeutic diphenylcyclopropenone sensitization with weekly scalp DPC. Via MiXCR, TCRdb re-called the RACE reads, giving one row per CDR3 protein. The sample lists about 380,000 distinct CDR3 sequences, roughly 4.6% seen once, with around 2.6% in the top ten. This CDR3 region has 14 residues. Germline trimming cut 8 bases from V and 6 bases from J; bases unmatched to any gene: 9. The V gene's germline CDR1 is SGHAT and CDR2 FQDESV (reference sequence). This sequence originates from a woman aged 50 to 60 with alopecia areata. Some clones in this sample may be carry-over from other donors' samples. The material was whole blood, obtained in connection with sensitization to the hapten diphenylcyclopropenone (DPC). The V gene is TRBV11-1, the J gene TRBJ2-3, with 9 bases identical to TRBD1. For the CDR3, the DNA is TGTGCCAGCTTGGACAGGGGAAACTCGGATACGCAGTATTTT. It translates to CASLDRGNSDTQYF.